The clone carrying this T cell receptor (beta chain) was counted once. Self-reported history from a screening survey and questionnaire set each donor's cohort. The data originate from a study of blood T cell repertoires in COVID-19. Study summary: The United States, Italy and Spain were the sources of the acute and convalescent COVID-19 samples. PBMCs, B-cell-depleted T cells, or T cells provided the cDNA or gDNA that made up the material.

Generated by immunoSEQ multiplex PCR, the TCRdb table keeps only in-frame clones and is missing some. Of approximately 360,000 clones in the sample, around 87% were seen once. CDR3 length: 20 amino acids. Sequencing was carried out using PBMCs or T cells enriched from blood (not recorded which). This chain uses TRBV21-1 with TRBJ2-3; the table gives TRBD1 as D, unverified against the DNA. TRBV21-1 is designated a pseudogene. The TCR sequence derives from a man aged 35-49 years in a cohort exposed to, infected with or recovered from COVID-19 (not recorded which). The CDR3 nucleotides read TGTGCCAGCAGCTTTTTAAGGAGACAGGGATCAACAAGCTCCACAGATACGCAGTATTTT. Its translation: CASSFLRRQGSTSSTDTQYF.